These 28 T cell receptor beta chains were all obtained from the same sample, sequenced in a study of human T cells and chemical hapten exposure. As for time point: patch test 1, 2 weeks after DPC sensitization. The treatment here: therapeutic diphenylcyclopropenone sensitization with weekly scalp DPC. TCRdb analysed the RACE reads with MiXCR anew, one entry per CDR3 protein. The data contain around 99,000 distinct CDR3 sequences, 9.5% to 15% of them seen just once; the ten biggest clones take up 2% to 2.5%. The sample was whole blood, taken in connection with sensitization to the hapten diphenylcyclopropenone (DPC). The origin of the receptors is a middle-aged woman with alopecia areata. Some clones in this sample may be carry-over from other donors' samples.

This clonotype turned up a few times. The chain recombines TRBV7-2 with TRBJ2-7; D is undetermined. The germline V and J ends were trimmed by 0 bases and 5 bases, with 8 bases remaining between them. Germline CDR1 and CDR2: SGHTA and FQGNSA. This CDR3 contains 13 residues. CDR3 sequence reads: CASSLAWRHEQYF. CDR3 nucleotide sequence: TGTGCCAGCAGCTTAGCCTGGCGCCACGAGCAGTACTTC.

V gene TRBV29-1 combines with J gene TRBJ1-1; D unresolved. This CDR3 comprises 13 residues. Trimming cost V 7 bases and J 3 bases, with 15 bases left between them. Germline-derived CDR1 and CDR2 are SQVTM and ANQGSEA. The CDR3 DNA is TGCAGCGCCTCATTTGACTGGGACACTGAAGCTTTCTTT. Translation: CSASFDWDTEAFF.

A few counts support this clonotype. The chain recombines TRBV12-3 or TRBV12-4 with TRBJ2-1; D ambiguous. Trimming left V 2 bases short and J 5 bases short, with 10 bases between. The CDR3 is 14 residues long. The CDR3 loop reads CASSLRTTDNEQFF. The CDR3 DNA reads TGTGCCAGCAGTTTAAGAACGACTGACAATGAGCAGTTCTTC.

This clonotype has at least ten counts. The V and J genes are TRBV4-3 and TRBJ2-1, with 10 positions matching TRBD2. CDR3 length equals 16 residues. The J segment lost 8 bases and the V segment lost 3 bases, leaving 10 bases of the junction unmatched. Germline-derived CDR1 and CDR2 are LGHNA and YSLEER. The chain's CDR3 is CASSQSPSGRVHEQFF. For the CDR3, the DNA is TGCGCCAGCAGCCAGAGTCCTAGCGGGAGAGTCCATGAGCAGTTCTTC.

In this sample, this clonotype turned up many times. This rearrangement joins TRBV21-1 to TRBJ1-6. TRBV21-1 is given as a pseudogene. This CDR3 is built from 14 residues. This chain's CDR3 is CASVRSSYNSPLHF. CDR3 DNA: TGTGCCAGCGTGAGGAGCTCCTATAATTCACCCCTCCACTTT.

This clonotype was detected only a few times. The CDR3 protein is CASSLGTGTNTGELFF. CDR3 sequence (DNA): TGTGCCAGCAGCTTGGGGACAGGGACGAACACCGGGGAGCTGTTTTTT. The chain is built from TRBV7-9 and TRBJ2-2, with TRBD1 matching over 9 bases. The CDR3 is made up of 16 amino acids. Trimming removed 3 bases from V and 0 bases from J; junction bases left unmatched: 2. Germline V CDR1 and CDR2: SEHNR, FQNEAQ (reference sequence).

This chain joins TRBV6-2 or TRBV6-3 and TRBJ1-2; D unresolved. Trimming cost V 5 bases and J 5 bases, with 9 bases left between them. Germline CDR1 and CDR2: MNHEY and SVGEGT. The CDR3 runs to 12 residues. DNA of the CDR3: TGTGCCAGCAGTCAAGACCGATATGGCTACACCTTC. Its translation: CASSQDRYGYTF.

This clonotype was observed at least ten times. The chain combines TRBV28 with TRBJ2-1; the D is unclear. Germline loops: CDR1 MDHEN, CDR2 SYDVKM. The germline V and J ends were trimmed by 3 bases and 2 bases, with 17 bases remaining between them. The CDR3 is 17 residues long. CDR3 coding DNA: TGTGCCAGCAGTTTCGGCCCGACTTCATCAGCCTACAATGAGCAGTTCTTC. Encoded protein: CASSFGPTSSAYNEQFF.

The chain employs TRBV4-2 and TRBJ1-2; tentatively, D is TRBD1 (5 bases). The CDR3 runs 16 residues. CDR1 and CDR2 (germline): LGHNA, YNFKEQ. The germline V and J ends were trimmed by 3 bases and 4 bases, with 18 bases remaining between them. As DNA, the CDR3 is TGTGCCAGCAGCCAGACAAACAACCGGGACGGCTATGGCTACACCTTC. As protein: CASSQTNNRDGYGYTF.

This clonotype was seen a few times. The chain joins TRBV20-1 to TRBJ2-3; tentatively, D is TRBD1 (5 bases). V was trimmed by 7 bases and J by 2 bases, leaving 10 bases between them. Germline values: CDR1 DFQATT, CDR2 SNEGSKA (reference sequence). The CDR3 has 12 residues. As DNA, the CDR3 is TGCAGTGGACAGCGAGACACAGATACGCAGTATTTT. Its protein is CSGQRDTDTQYF.

The CDR3: CASSPGGDSWQYF. In nucleotides, the CDR3 is TGTGCCAGCAGCCCGGGAGGTGACTCCTGGCAGTACTTC. V usage is TRBV28 and J usage is TRBJ2-7, with 7 bases fitting TRBD2. Per germline, CDR1 MDHEN and CDR2 SYDVKM. There are 13 residues in the CDR3. J was trimmed by 9 bases and V by 6 bases; bases with no gene match: 11.

V is TRBV21-1 and J is TRBJ2-7; the table's D call, TRBD2, has no DNA check behind it. TRBV21-1 is noted as a pseudogene. The CDR3 extends over 19 amino acids. The CDR3 coding sequence is TGTGCCAGCAGCAAAGCCATCGGAGGGACTAGCGGGACAGCCTACGAGCAGTACTTC. Translating gives CASSKAIGGTSGTAYEQYF.

This clonotype was recorded a few times. The V gene is TRBV7-2, the J gene TRBJ2-7; 7 bases are a match to TRBD1. This CDR3 has 14 residues. V was clipped by 5 bases and J by 2 bases; unmatched bases: 6. Germline CDR1 reads SGHTA; CDR2 reads FQGNSA. The CDR3 coding sequence is TGTGCCAGCAGCCCACGGGGACAGCCCTACGAGCAGTACTTC. Residues: CASSPRGQPYEQYF.

This clonotype has only a few counts. The chain uses TRBV7-9 and TRBJ1-2, with D possibly TRBD1 on 5 matching bases. Germline assignment: CDR1 SEHNR and CDR2 FQNEAQ (reference sequence). The CDR3 loop spans 18 amino acids. Trimming removed 1 base from V and 4 bases from J, with 22 bases in between. CDR3 nucleotides: TGTGCCAGCAGCTTAGTCCCGGACACACTCAGTGCGGGCTATGGCTACACCTTC. This codes for CASSLVPDTLSAGYGYTF. Variable domain in full (rest from reference TRBV7-9 and TRBJ1-2): DTGVSQNPRHKITKRGQNVTFRCDPISEHNRLYWYRQTLGQGPEFLTYFQNEAQLEKSRLLSDRFSAERPKGSFSTLEIQRTEQGDSAMYLCASSLVPDTLSAGYGYTFGSGTRLTVV.

This clonotype has a handful of counts. This chain links TRBV5-1 with TRBJ1-5; possible D gene TRBD1, 5 bases. This CDR3 is built from 15 residues. Trimming removed 4 bases from V and 3 bases from J, with 14 bases in between. Looked up from germline, CDR1 is SGHRS and CDR2 is YFSETQ. The chain's CDR3 is CASSPSTGFNQPQHF. The DNA for the CDR3 is TGCGCCAGCAGCCCCTCCACAGGATTCAATCAGCCCCAGCATTTT.

This clonotype was seen a few times. The rearrangement links TRBV29-1 to TRBJ2-2; D is unclear. There are 11 residues in the CDR3. Germline values: CDR1 SQVTM, CDR2 ANQGSEA. Trimming took off 4 bases at V and 1 base at J, with 1 base between the two ends. The CDR3 region is CSVGNTGELFF. The CDR3 DNA sequence: TGCAGCGTTGGGAACACCGGGGAGCTGTTTTTT.

The table lists this clonotype with many counts. The rearrangement uses TRBV28 and TRBJ1-5, with TRBD1 as a possible D gene (6 bases). The CDR3 is 14 amino acids. CDR1 MDHEN and CDR2 SYDVKM come from the germline V gene. The V and J ends lost 3 bases and 6 bases respectively, with 12 bases between them. This chain's CDR3 is CASSLSGVSQPQHF. DNA for the CDR3: TGTGCCAGCAGTTTGTCAGGGGTGAGTCAGCCCCAGCATTTT. The full variable domain, completed using reference TRBV28 and TRBJ1-5, is DVKVTQSSRYLVKRTGEKVFLECVQDMDHENMFWYRQDPGLGLRLIYFSYDVKMKEKGDIPEGYSVSREKKERFSLILESASTNQTSMYLCASSLSGVSQPQHFGDGTRLSIL.

The chain joins TRBV11-2 to TRBJ2-3; D gene unclear. Germline V gene data show CDR1 as SGHAT and CDR2 as FQNNGV. V lost 2 bases and J lost 4, with 7 bases in between. The length of the CDR3 is 13 residues. CDR3 sequence reads: CASSLPGADTQYF. The CDR3 nucleotides are TGTGCCAGCAGCTTACCCGGAGCAGATACGCAGTATTTT.

There are a few counts of this clonotype. The gene calls are TRBV6-2 or TRBV6-3 and TRBJ2-1; the match to TRBD2 covers 7 bases. From germline, CDR1 is MNHEY and CDR2 SVGEGT. J was trimmed by 7 bases and V by 5 bases; bases with no gene match: 11. This CDR3 is 15 amino acids long. The CDR3 reads CASSTGGDLTNEQFF. In DNA, the CDR3 is TGTGCCAGCAGTACTGGGGGGGATCTTACAAATGAGCAGTTCTTC.

This chain joins TRBV5-1 and TRBJ1-1; no clear D. V lost 0 bases, J lost 3 bases, and 3 bases lay in between. This CDR3 spans 12 amino acids. From germline, CDR1 is SGHRS and CDR2 YFSETQ. CDR3 region: CASSLDHTEAFF. The CDR3 nucleotides are TGCGCCAGCAGCTTGGACCACACTGAAGCTTTCTTT.

The table lists this clonotype with many counts. J is TRBJ2-5 and V is TRBV5-4; D unclear. The CDR3 totals 16 residues. Trimming took 0 bases from V and 1 from J, leaving 13 bases between them. The germline CDR1 and CDR2 sequences are SGHNT and YYREEE (reference sequence). The CDR3 loop reads CASSLDAELIQETQYF. As DNA, the CDR3 is TGTGCCAGCAGCTTGGATGCAGAGCTAATCCAAGAGACCCAGTACTTC.

V usage is TRBV5-1 and J usage is TRBJ2-7; perhaps D is TRBD1 or TRBD2 (5 bases each). The CDR3 runs to 15 residues. In germline, CDR1 is SGHRS, CDR2 YFSETQ. The V end was cut by 0 bases, the J end by 4 bases, with 14 bases between. The CDR3 is CASSLEPGTGYEQYF. The CDR3 DNA reads as TGCGCCAGCAGCTTGGAGCCCGGGACGGGATACGAGCAGTACTTC.

This clonotype has a handful of counts. This sequence joins TRBV28 and TRBJ2-1, with TRBD2 matching 7 bases. The CDR3 has 17 amino acids. Trimming took 2 bases from V and 6 from J; bases not matched to a gene: 13. The germline gives CDR1 MDHEN, CDR2 SYDVKM. CDR3 coding DNA: TGTGCCAGCAGTTTAGCTTTTTGGCGGCGGGGGAGCAATGAGCAGTTCTTC. Its translation is CASSLAFWRRGSNEQFF. Filled out from reference TRBV28 and TRBJ2-1, the complete variable domain reads DVKVTQSSRYLVKRTGEKVFLECVQDMDHENMFWYRQDPGLGLRLIYFSYDVKMKEKGDIPEGYSVSREKKERFSLILESASTNQTSMYLCASSLAFWRRGSNEQFFGPGTRLTVL.

This clonotype appeared a few times. The chain recombines TRBV7-8 with TRBJ2-1; possibly TRBD1 for D (7 bases). The CDR3 totals 16 residues. In germline, CDR1 is SGHVS, CDR2 FQNEAQ. Trimming removed 3 bases at V and 7 bases at J, with 19 bases between. The CDR3 protein is CASSLKGLAGGNEQFF. CDR3 nucleotide sequence: TGTGCCAGCAGCTTGAAGGGGCTAGCAGGGGGGAATGAGCAGTTCTTC.

This clonotype was detected only a few times. DNA for the CDR3: TGTGCCAGCAGTTACTCGTCCACCCTGTGGGAGCAGTACTTC. The encoded protein is CASSYSSTLWEQYF. V and J are TRBV6-6 and TRBJ2-7; D call uncertain. CDR3 size: 14 residues. The germline V and J ends were trimmed by 0 bases and 7 bases, with 13 bases remaining between them. Germline V CDR1 and CDR2: MNHNY, SVGAGI (reference sequence).

This chain uses TRBV2 with TRBJ2-4; no clear D gene. The V end lost 4 bases, the J end lost 0 bases, and 4 bases lay between the germline ends. The germline CDR1 and CDR2 sequences are SNHLY and FYNNEI. CDR3 length: 13 amino acids. DNA for the CDR3: TGTGCCAGCAGTGTAGAAGCCAAAAACATTCAGTACTTC. Amino acids: CASSVEAKNIQYF.

This clonotype came up a few times. The chain recombines TRBV4-3 with TRBJ2-7; the D gene is possibly TRBD1 (6 bases). The CDR3 totals 14 residues. From germline, CDR1 is LGHNA and CDR2 YSLEER. V was trimmed by 4 bases and J by 3 bases, leaving 13 bases between them. CDR3 sequence: CASSPGQHNYEQYF. The CDR3, as DNA: TGCGCCAGCAGCCCTGGACAGCACAACTACGAGCAGTACTTC.

This clonotype was counted many times. The chain uses TRBV12-3 or TRBV12-4 and TRBJ1-4; 7 bases fit TRBD1. V lost 2 bases to trimming and J lost 7 bases; unmatched junction nucleotides: 4. The CDR3 has 14 residues. The CDR3 spells CASSLSGGAEKLFF. The CDR3 DNA reads as TGTGCCAGCAGTTTATCAGGGGGTGCTGAAAAACTGTTTTTT.